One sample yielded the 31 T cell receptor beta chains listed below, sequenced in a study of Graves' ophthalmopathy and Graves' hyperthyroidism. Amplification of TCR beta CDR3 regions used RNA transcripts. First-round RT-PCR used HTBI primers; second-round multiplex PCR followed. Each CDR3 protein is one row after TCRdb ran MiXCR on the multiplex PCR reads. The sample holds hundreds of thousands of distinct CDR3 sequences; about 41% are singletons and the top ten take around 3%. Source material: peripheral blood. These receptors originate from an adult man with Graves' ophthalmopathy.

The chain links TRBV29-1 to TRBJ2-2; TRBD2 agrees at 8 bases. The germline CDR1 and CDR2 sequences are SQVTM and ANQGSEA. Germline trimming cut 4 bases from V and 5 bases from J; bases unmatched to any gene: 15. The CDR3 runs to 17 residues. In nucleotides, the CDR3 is TGCAGCGTTGGGGGCCAGAGCGGGAGCACGGGTACCGGGGAGCTGTTTTTT. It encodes CSVGGQSGSTGTGELFF.

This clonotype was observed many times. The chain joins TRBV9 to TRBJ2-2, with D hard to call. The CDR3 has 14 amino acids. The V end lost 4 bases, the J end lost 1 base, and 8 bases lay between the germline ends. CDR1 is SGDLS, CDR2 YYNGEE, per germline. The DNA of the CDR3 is TGTGCCAGCAGCAACCGACAGAACACCGGGGAGCTGTTTTTT. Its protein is CASSNRQNTGELFF.

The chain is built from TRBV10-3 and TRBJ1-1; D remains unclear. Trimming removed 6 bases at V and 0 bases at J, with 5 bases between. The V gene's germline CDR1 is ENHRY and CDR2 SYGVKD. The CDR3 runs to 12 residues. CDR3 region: CAIRTMNTEAFF. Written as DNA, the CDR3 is TGTGCCATCAGGACGATGAACACTGAAGCTTTCTTT.

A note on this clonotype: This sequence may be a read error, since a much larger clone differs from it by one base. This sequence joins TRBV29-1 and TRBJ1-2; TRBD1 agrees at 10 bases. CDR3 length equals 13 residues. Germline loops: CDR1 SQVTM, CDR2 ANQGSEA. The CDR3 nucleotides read TGTGGCGCTGGCTGGGACAGGGGTTATGGCTACACCTTC. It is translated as CGAGWDRGYGYTF.

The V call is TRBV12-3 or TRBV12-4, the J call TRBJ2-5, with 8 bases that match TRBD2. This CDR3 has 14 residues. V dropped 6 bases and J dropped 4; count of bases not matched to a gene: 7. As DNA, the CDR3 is TGTGCCAGCAGCCCCCGGGGGGGGGGAGAGACCCAGTACTTC. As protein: CASSPRGGGETQYF.

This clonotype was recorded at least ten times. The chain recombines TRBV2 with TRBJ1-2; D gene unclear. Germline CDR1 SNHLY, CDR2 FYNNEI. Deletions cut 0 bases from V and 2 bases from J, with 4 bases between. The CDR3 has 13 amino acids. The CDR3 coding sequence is TGTGCCAGCAGTGAAGCAGGAAACTATGGCTACACCTTC. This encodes CASSEAGNYGYTF. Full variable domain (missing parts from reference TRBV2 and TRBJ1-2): EPEVTQTPSHQVTQMGQEVILRCVPISNHLYFYWYRQILGQKVEFLVSFYNNEISEKSEIFDDQFSVERPDGSNFTLKIRSTKLEDSAMYFCASSEAGNYGYTFGSGTRLTVV.

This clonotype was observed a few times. The CDR3 sequence is CASSPSGGINTGELFF. CDR3 sequence (DNA): TGTGCCAGCAGCCCAAGCGGGGGGATCAACACCGGGGAGCTGTTTTTT. J is TRBJ2-2 and V is TRBV7-2, with 9 bases lining up with TRBD2. This CDR3 is 16 amino acids long. In germline, CDR1 is SGHTA, CDR2 FQGNSA. The trim removed 5 bases at V and 2 bases at J, leaving 6 bases unmatched.

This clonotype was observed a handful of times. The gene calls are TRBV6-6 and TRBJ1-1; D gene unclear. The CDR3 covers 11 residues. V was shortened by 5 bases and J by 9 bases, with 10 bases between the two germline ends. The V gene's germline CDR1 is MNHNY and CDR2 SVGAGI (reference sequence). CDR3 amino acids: CASSPDGQAFF. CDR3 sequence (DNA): TGTGCCAGCAGTCCGGACGGACAAGCTTTCTTT.

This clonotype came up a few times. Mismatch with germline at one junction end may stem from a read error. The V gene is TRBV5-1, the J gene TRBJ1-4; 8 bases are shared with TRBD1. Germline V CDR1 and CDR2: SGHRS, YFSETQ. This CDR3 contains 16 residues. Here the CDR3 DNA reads TGCGCCAGCAGCCCTGGACAGGGCGCAACTAATAAAAAACTGTTTTTT. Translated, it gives CASSPGQGATNKKLFF.

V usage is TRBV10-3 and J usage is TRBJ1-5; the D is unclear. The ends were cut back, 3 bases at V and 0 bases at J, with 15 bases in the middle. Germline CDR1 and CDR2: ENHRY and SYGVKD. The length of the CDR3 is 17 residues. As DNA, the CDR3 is TGTGCCATCAGTGAAGCGCTTCGGAGGTATAGCAATCAGCCCCAGCATTTT. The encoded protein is CAISEALRRYSNQPQHF.

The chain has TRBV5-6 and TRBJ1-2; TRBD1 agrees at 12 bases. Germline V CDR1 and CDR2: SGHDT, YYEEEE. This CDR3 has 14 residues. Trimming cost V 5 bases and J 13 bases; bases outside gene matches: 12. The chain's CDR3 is CASSRGQGAGGGTF. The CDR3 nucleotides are TGTGCCAGCAGTCGGGGACAGGGGGCAGGAGGGGGCACCTTC.

The CDR3 bases are TGTGCCACCAGCAGTGGACGCACTGAAGCTTTCTTT. Its translation: CATSSGRTEAFF. The V and J genes are TRBV15 and TRBJ1-1, with D unclear. This CDR3 has 12 residues. Germline V CDR1 and CDR2: LNHNV, YYDKDF (reference sequence). V was pared by 3 bases and J by 4 bases, with 6 bases between.

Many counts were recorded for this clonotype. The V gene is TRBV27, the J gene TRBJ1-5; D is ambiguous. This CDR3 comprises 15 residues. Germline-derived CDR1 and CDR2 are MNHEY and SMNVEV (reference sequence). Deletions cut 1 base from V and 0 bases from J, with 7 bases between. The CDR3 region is CASSLFGYSNQPQHF. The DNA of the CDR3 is TGTGCCAGCAGTTTATTCGGTTATAGCAATCAGCCCCAGCATTTT.

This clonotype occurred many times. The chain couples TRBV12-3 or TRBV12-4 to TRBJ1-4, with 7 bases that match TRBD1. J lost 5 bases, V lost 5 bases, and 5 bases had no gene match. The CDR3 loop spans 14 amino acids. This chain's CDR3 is CASSETGKNEKLFF. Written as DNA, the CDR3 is TGTGCCAGCAGTGAGACAGGGAAGAATGAAAAACTGTTTTTT.

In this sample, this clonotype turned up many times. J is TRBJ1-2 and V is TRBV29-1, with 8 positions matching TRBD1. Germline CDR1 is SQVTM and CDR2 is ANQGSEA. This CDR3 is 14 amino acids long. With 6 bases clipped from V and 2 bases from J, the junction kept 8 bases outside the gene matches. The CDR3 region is CSVDSTGGNYGYTF. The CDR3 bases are TGCAGCGTAGACTCAACAGGGGGAAACTATGGCTACACCTTC.

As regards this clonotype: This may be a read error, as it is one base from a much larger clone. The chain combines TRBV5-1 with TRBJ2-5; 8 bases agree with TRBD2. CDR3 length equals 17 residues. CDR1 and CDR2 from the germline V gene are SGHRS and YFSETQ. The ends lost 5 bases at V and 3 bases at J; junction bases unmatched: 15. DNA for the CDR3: TGCGCCAGCAGTCCGTTCGGGAGGGGCGGACCAGAAGAGACCCAGTACTTC. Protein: CASSPFGRGGPEETQYF.

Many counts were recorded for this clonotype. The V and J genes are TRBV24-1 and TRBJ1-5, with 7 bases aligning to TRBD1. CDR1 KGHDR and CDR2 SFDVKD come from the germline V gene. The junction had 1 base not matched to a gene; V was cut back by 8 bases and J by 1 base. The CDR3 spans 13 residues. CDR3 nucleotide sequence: TGTGCCACCACAGGGGGAAGCAATCAGCCCCAGCATTTT. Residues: CATTGGSNQPQHF.

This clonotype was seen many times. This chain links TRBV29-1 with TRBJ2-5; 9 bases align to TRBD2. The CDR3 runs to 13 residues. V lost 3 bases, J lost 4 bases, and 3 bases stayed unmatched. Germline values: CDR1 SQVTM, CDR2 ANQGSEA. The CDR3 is CSVDFSGRETQYF. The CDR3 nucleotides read TGCAGCGTTGACTTTAGCGGGAGAGAGACCCAGTACTTC.

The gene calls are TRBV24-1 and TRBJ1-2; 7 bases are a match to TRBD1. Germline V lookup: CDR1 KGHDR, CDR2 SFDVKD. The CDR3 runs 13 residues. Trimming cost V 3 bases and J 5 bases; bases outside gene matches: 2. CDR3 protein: CATSDRQGYGYTF. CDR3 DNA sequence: TGTGCCACCAGTGATCGACAGGGATATGGCTACACCTTC.

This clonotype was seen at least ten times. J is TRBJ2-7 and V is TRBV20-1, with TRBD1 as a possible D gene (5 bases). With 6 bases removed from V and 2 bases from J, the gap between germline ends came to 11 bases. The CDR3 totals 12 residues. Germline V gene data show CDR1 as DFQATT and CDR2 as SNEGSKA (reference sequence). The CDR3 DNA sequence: TGCAGTGCCAGGACAACAACCTACGAGCAGTACTTC. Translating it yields CSARTTTYEQYF.

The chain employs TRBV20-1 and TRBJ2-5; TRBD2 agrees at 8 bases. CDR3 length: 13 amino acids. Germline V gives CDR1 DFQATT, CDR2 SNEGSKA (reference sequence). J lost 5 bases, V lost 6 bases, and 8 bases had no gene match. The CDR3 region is CSAPGGGAETQYF. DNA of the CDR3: TGCAGTGCGCCCGGGGGGGGCGCCGAGACCCAGTACTTC.

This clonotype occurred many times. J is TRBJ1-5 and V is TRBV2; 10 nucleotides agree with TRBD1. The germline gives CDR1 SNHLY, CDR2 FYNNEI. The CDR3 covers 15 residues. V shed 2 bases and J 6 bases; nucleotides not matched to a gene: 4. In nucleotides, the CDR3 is TGTGCCAGCAGTGAATATGGGACAGGGGTTCAGCCCCAGCATTTT. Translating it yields CASSEYGTGVQPQHF.

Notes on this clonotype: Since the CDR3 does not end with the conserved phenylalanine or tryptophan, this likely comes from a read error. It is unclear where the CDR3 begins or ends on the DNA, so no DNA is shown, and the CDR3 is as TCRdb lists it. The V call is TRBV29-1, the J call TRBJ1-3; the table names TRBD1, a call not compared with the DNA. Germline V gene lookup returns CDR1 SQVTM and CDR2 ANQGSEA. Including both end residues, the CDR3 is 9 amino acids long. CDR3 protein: CSVARQENT.

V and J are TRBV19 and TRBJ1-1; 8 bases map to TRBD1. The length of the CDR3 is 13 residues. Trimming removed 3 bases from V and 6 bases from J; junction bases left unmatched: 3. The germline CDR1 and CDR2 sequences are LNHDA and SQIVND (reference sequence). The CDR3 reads CASSIQGAAEAFF. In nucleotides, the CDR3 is TGTGCCAGTAGTATCCAGGGGGCCGCTGAAGCTTTCTTT. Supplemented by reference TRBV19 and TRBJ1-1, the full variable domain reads DGGITQSPKYLFRKEGQNVTLSCEQNLNHDAMYWYRQDPGQGLRLIYYSQIVNDFQKGDIAEGYSVSREKKESFPLTVTSAQKNPTAFYLCASSIQGAAEAFFGQGTRLTVV.

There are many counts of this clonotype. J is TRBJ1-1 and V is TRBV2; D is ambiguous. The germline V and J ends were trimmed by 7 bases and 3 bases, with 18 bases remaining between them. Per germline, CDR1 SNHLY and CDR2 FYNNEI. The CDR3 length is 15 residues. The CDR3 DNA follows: TGTGCCAGCACTGACGTAATGCTGGCGGACACTGAAGCTTTCTTT. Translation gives CASTDVMLADTEAFF.

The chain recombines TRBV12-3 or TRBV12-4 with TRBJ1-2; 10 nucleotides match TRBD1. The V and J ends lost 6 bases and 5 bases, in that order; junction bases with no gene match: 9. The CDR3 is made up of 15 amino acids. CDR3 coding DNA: TGTGCCAGCAGGGGCTTGGGACAGGGGCCGTATGGCTACACCTTC. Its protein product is CASRGLGQGPYGYTF.

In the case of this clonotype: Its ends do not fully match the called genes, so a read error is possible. The CDR3 loop reads CATEEEGTDTQYF. Written as DNA, the CDR3 is TGTGCCACCGAGGAGGAGGGAACAGATACGCAGTATTTT. The rearrangement links TRBV5-1 to TRBJ2-3; weak D call: TRBD2 (6 bases). This CDR3 is 13 amino acids long. The germline CDR1 and CDR2 sequences are SGHRS and YFSETQ.

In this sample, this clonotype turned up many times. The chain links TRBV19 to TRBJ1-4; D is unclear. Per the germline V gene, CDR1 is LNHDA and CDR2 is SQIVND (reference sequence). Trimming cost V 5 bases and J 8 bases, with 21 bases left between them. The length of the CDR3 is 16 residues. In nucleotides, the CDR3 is TGTGCCAGTAGTCCTGGAGCTTCAGGCGTTTGGGAAAAACTGTTTTTT. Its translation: CASSPGASGVWEKLFF.

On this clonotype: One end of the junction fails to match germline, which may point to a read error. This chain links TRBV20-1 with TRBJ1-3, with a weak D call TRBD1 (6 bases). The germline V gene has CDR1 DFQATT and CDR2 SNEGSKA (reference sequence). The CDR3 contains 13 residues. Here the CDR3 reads CSTRGVSGNTIYF. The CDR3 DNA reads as TGCAGTACTAGGGGGGTCTCTGGAAACACCATATATTTT.

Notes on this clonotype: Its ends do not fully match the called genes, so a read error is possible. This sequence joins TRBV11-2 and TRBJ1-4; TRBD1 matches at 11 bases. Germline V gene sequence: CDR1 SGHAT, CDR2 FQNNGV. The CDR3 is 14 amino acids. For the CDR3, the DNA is TGTGCCAACAGCCCCGGGACAGGGGGGGAAAAACTGTTTTTT. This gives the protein CANSPGTGGEKLFF.

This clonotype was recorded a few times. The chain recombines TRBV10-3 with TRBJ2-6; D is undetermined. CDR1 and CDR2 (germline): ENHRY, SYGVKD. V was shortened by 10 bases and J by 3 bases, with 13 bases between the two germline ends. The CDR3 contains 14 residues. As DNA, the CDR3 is TGTGCCAGCAATTGGGGAAGTGGGGCCAACGTCCTGACTTTC. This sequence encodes CASNWGSGANVLTF.